The present T cell receptor beta chain was sequenced within a study of early T cells in non-severe SARS-CoV-2 infection. This clonotype has ten or more counts. Each single cDNA molecule received a unique molecular identifier. TCRdb itself ran the 5' RACE reads through MiXCR, one entry per CDR3 protein. The data show more than 25,000 distinct CDR3 sequences, with roughly 4.8% seen just once and about 12% held by the top ten. Specimen: whole blood. The clonotype comes from an adult who was a healthcare worker with PCR-confirmed SARS-CoV-2 infection or an uninfected control (not recorded which).

This CDR3 is CASRGLAKNIQYF. The CDR3 DNA sequence: TGTGCCAGCAGAGGTCTAGCCAAAAACATTCAGTACTTC. The rearrangement joins TRBV28 to TRBJ2-4, with unresolved D. Germline values: CDR1 MDHEN, CDR2 SYDVKM. V dropped 6 bases and J dropped 0 bases, with 6 bases sitting between them. The CDR3 covers 13 residues.